What follows describes a single T cell receptor (beta chain). Germline CDR1 is SGHTA and CDR2 is FQGTGA. The CDR3 is 15 residues long. V dropped 8 bases and J dropped 5; count of bases not matched to a gene: 13. This entry comes from a study of PD-L1 blockade in urothelial cancer. TCRdb keeps only in-frame clones here, not all; method: immunoSEQ multiplex PCR. The sample lists roughly 63,000 clones; roughly 76% were seen once. Specified time point: pretreatment peripheral blood. Sample: PBMCs, taken around atezolizumab (anti-PD-L1) treatment. The rearrangement links TRBV7-3 to TRBJ1-2, with 8 bases identical to TRBD1. This sequence originates from a man aged 70-80 years with urothelial cancer. CDR3 loop: CASGEGQAFQYGYTF. CDR3 bases: TGTGCCAGCGGAGAGGGACAGGCCTTCCAATATGGCTACACCTTC.